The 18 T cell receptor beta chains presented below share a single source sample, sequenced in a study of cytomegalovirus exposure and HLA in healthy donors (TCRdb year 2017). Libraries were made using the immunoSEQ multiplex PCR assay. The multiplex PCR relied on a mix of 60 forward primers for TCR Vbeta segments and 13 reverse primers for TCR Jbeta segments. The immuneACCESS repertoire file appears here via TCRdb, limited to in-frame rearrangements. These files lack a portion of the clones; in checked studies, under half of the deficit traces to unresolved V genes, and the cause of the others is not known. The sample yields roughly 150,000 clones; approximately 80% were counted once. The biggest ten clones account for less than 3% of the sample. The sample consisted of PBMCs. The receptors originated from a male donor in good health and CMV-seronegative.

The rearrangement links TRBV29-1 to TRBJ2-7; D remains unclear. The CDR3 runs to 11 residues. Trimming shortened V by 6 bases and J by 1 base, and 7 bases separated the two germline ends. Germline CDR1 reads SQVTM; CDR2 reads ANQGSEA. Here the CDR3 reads CSVRISYEQYF. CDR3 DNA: TGCAGCGTCAGGATTTCCTACGAGCAGTACTTC.

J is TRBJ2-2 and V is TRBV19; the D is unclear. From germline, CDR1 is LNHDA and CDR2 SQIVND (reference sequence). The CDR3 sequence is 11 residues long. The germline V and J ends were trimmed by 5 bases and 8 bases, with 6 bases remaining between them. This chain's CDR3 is CASSPGGELFF. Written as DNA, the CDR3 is TGTGCCAGTAGTCCCGGGGGGGAGCTGTTTTTT.

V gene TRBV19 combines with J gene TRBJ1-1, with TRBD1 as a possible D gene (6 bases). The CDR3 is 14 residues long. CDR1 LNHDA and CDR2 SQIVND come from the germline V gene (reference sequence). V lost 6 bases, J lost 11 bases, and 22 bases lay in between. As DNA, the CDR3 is TGTGCCAGTAGGTCCGACAGGTCACTTGCAGGGGCTTTCTTT. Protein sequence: CASRSDRSLAGAFF. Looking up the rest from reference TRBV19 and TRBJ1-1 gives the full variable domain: DGGITQSPKYLFRKEGQNVTLSCEQNLNHDAMYWYRQDPGQGLRLIYYSQIVNDFQKGDIAEGYSVSREKKESFPLTVTSAQKNPTAFYLCASRSDRSLAGAFFGQGTRLTVV.

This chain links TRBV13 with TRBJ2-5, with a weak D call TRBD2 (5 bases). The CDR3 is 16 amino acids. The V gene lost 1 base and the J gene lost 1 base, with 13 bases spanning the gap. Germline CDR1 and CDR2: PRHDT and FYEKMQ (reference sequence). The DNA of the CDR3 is TGTGCCAGCAGCTTAGAAGGAGAGGGCTCCCAAGAGACCCAGTACTTC. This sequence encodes CASSLEGEGSQETQYF.

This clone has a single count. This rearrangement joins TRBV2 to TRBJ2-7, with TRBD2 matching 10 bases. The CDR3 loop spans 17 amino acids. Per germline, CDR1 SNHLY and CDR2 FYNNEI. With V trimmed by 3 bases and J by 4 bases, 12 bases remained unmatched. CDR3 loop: CASSDSLAGELGYEQYF. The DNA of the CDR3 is TGTGCCAGCAGTGATAGTCTAGCGGGAGAGCTTGGATACGAGCAGTACTTC.

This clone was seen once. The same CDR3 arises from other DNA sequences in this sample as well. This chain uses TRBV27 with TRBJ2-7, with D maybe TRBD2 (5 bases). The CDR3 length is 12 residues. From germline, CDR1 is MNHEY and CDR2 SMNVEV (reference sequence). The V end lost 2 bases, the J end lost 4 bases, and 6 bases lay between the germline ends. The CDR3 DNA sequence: TGTGCCAGCAGTTTACGAGGGTACGAGCAGTACTTC. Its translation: CASSLRGYEQYF.

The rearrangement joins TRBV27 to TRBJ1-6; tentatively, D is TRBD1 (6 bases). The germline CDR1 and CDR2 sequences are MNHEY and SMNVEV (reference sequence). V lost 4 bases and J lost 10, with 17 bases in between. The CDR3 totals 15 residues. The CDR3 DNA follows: TGTGCCAGCAGTTCCCTCCAGGGGTTATGGTCACCCCTCCACTTT. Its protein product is CASSSLQGLWSPLHF.

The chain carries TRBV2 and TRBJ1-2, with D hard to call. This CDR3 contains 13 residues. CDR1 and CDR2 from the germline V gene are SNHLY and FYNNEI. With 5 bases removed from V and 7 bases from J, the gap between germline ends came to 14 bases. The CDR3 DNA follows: TGTGCCAGCAGTTCAGAGACCGGGTCTGGCTACACCTTC. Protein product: CASSSETGSGYTF.

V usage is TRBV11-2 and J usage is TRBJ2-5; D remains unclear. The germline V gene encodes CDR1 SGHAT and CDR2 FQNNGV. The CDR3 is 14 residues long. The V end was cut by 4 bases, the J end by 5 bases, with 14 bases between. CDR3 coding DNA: TGTGCCAGCAGCTCTCTGGGCCTACCCGAGACCCAGTACTTC. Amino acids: CASSSLGLPETQYF.

The CDR3 nucleotides are TGTGCCAGCACCGCTTCCCGAGGGGAGACCCAGTACTTC. Amino acid sequence: CASTASRGETQYF. This chain links TRBV6-5 with TRBJ2-5; perhaps TRBD2 as D (5 bases). Germline lookup yields CDR1 MNHEY and CDR2 SVGAGI. V was pared by 7 bases and J by 5 bases, with 14 bases between. CDR3 size: 13 residues.

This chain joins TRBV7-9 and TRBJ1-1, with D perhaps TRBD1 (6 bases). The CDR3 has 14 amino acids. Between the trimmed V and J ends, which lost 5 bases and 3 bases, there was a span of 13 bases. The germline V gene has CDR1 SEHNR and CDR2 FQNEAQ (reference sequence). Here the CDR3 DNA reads TGTGCCAGCAGCCAAGGGGGGGGGTACACTGAAGCTTTCTTT. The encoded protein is CASSQGGGYTEAFF.

CDR3 residues: CASILLAGDVTGELFF. DNA of the CDR3: TGCGCCAGCATCTTACTAGCGGGAGATGTCACCGGGGAGCTGTTTTTT. The chain has TRBV5-1 and TRBJ2-2; 11 nucleotides agree with TRBD2. Trimming cost V 6 bases and J 4 bases; bases outside gene matches: 8. The CDR3 extends over 16 amino acids. The germline CDR1 and CDR2 sequences are SGHRS and YFSETQ.

The CDR3: CASAGLAEITGELFF. The CDR3, as DNA: TGTGCCAGTGCGGGACTAGCGGAGATCACCGGGGAGCTGTTTTTT. This sequence joins TRBV19 and TRBJ2-2; 11 bases are a match to TRBD2. Germline CDR1 and CDR2: LNHDA and SQIVND (reference sequence). The CDR3 loop spans 15 amino acids. Trimming took 8 bases from V and 4 from J; bases not matched to a gene: 6.

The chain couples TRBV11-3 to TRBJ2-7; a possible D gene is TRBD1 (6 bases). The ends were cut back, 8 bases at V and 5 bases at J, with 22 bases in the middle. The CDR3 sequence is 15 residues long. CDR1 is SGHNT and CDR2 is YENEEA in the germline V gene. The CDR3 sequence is CASSLWSGEEDEQYF. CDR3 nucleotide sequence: TGTGCCAGCTCCCTCTGGTCAGGGGAAGAGGACGAGCAGTACTTC.

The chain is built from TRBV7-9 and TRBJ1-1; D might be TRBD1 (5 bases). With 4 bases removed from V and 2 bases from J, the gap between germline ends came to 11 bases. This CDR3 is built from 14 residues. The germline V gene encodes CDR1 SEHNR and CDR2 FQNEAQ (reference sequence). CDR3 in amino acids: CASSSLTVNTEAFF. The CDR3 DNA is TGTGCCAGCAGCTCCCTGACAGTCAACACTGAAGCTTTCTTT.

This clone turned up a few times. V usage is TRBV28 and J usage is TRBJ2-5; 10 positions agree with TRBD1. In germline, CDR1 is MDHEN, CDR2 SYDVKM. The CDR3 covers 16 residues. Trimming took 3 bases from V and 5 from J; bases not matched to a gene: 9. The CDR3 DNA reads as TGTGCCAGCAGTTTTCCGACGACAGGGGGCCTTGAGACCCAGTACTTC. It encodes CASSFPTTGGLETQYF.

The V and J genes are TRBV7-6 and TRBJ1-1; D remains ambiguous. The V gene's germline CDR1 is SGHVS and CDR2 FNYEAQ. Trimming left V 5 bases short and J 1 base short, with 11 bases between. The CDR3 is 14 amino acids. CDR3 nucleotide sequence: TGTGCCAGCAGCCCCGTACTTACGAACACTGAAGCTTTCTTT. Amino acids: CASSPVLTNTEAFF.

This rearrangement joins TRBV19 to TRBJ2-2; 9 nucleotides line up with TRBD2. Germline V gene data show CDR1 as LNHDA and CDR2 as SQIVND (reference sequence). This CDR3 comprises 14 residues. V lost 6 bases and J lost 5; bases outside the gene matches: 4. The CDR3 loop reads CASSYSGSTGELFF. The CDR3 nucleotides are TGTGCCAGTAGCTATAGCGGGAGTACCGGGGAGCTGTTTTTT.